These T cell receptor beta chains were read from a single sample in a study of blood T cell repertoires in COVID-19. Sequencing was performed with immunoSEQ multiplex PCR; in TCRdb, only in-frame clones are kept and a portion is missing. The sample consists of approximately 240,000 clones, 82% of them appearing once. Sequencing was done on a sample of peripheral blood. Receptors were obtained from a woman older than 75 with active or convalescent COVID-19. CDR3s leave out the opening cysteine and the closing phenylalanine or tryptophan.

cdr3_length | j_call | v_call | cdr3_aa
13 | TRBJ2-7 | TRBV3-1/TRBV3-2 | ASSLGMGQGTEQY
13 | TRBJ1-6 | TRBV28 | ASSLLGAYNSPLH
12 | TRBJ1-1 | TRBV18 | ASSPGQGNTEAF
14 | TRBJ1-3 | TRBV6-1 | ASSKGRQGIFDTIY
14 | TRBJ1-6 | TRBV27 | ASRGAPTFYNSPLH
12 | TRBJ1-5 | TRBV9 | ASSEGVRDQPQH
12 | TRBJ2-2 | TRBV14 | ASSQGTSVGELF
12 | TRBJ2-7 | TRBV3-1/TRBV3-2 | ASSRLAGTLEQY
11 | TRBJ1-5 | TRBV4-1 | ASSQDRNQPQH
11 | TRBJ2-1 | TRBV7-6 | ASSSQGHNEQF
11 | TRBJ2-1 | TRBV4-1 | ASSPQGSEEQF
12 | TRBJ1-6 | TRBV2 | ASMGTAKGSPLH
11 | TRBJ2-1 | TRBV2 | AGHGTGYNEQF
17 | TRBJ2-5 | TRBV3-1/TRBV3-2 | ASSQRGGTGALGVETQY
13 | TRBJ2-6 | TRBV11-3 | ASSGGGAGANVLT
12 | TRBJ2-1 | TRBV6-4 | ASILAGDMNEQF
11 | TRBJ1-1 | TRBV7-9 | ASSLVGNTEAF
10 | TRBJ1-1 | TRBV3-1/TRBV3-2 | ASSPRHTEAF
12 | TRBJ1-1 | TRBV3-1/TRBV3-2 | ASSPDREVTEAF
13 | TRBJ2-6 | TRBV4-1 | ASSLRLAGANVLT
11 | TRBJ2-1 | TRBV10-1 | ASSESNYNEQF
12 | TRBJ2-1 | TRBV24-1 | ATSDQGGNRQQF
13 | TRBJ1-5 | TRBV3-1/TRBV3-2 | ASSQHGQAPQPQH
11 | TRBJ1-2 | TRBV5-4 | ASSLDPTGGYT
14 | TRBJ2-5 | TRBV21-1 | ASILFAGAPQETQY
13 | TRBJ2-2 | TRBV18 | ASSLGLADTGELF
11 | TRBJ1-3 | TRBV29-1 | SARGGAGNTIY
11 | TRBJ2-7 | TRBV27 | ASTRQGSYEQY
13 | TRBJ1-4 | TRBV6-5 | ASSNTGQLYEKLF
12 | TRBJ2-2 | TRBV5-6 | ASSYGGATGELF
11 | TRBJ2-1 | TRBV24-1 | ATRGAANNEQF
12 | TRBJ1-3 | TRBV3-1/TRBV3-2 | ASSQSEFRDTIY
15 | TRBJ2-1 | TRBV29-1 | SVEKAGGYIGYNEQF
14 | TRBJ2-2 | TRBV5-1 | ASSSMGQGNTGELF
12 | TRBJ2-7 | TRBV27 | ASSRDRRAYEQY
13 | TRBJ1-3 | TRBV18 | ASSRPGTSGNTIY
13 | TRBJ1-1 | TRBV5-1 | ASSRPGQPNTEAF
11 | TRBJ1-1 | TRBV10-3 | AIRTDRDDEAF
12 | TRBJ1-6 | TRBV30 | AWSVEGSNSPLH
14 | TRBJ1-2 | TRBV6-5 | ASSYSTGRVWYGYT
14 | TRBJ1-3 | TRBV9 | ASSDKTGNSGNTIY
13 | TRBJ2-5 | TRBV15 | ATRATPGHQETQY
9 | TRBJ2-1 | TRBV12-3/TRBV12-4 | ASSSGLGEF
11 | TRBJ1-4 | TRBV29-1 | SAAGLNNEKLF
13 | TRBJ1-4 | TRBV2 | ASSVRQGANEKLF
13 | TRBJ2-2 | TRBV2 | ASSGAGGNTGELF
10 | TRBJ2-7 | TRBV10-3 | AIRASSYEQY
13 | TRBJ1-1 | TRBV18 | ASSPFAGLNTEAF
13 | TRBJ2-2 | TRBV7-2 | ASSLSPGSAGELF
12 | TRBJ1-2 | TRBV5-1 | ASSLGRADYGYT
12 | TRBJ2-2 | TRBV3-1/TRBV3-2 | ASSQAGNTGELF
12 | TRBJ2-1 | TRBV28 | ASQEPYRSNEQF
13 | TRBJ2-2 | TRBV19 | ASSARTANTGELF
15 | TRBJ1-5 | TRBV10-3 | AISDPQGQGRNQPQH
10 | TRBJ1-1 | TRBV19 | ASKDSNTEAF